These 6 T cell receptor beta chains were all obtained from the same sample, sequenced in a study of OX40 agonist ivuxolimab in advanced cancers. Method: immunoSEQ multiplex PCR; TCRdb's copy keeps in-frame clones and lacks some. The data contain 37,000 or so clones, roughly 86% of them singletons. The material was CD4+ or CD8+ T cells sorted from blood, obtained in a trial of the OX40 agonist ivuxolimab. The receptor source for this set is an adult with an advanced solid tumor such as melanoma, head and neck, liver or kidney cancer.

This sequence joins TRBV7-2 and TRBJ2-3; tentatively, D is TRBD1 (6 bases). Per the germline V gene, CDR1 is SGHTA and CDR2 is FQGNSA. The CDR3 has 13 residues. V was trimmed by 7 bases and J by 4 bases, leaving 12 bases between them. CDR3 in DNA: TGTGCCAGCACCCCTTGGGGGCCAGATACGCAGTATTTT. Amino acids: CASTPWGPDTQYF.

The V and J genes are TRBV9 and TRBJ1-2, with TRBD1 matching over 9 bases. The CDR3 spans 15 residues. The germline gives CDR1 SGDLS, CDR2 YYNGEE. Trimming at V came to 4 bases and at J to 0 bases, leaving 4 bases not matched to a gene. The CDR3 loop reads CASSPRTGANYGYTF. CDR3 DNA sequence: TGTGCCAGCAGCCCTCGGACAGGGGCTAACTATGGCTACACCTTC.

The gene calls are TRBV4-1 and TRBJ2-7; tentatively, D is TRBD1 (6 bases). Per germline, CDR1 MGHRA and CDR2 YSYEKL. V lost 0 bases, J lost 3 bases, and 12 bases lay in between. This CDR3 spans 15 amino acids. DNA for the CDR3: TGCGCCAGCAGCCAAGAGACAGGTGGGGGCTACGAGCAGTACTTC. This encodes CASSQETGGGYEQYF.

CDR3 protein: CASTQRGRDTGELFF. The DNA for the CDR3 is TGTGCCAGCACCCAGCGGGGGCGCGACACCGGGGAGCTGTTTTTT. The chain is built from TRBV11-2 and TRBJ2-2; 8 bases line up with TRBD2. The germline V gene has CDR1 SGHAT and CDR2 FQNNGV. The CDR3 loop spans 15 amino acids. With 7 bases clipped from V and 3 bases from J, the junction kept 7 bases outside the gene matches.

This chain joins TRBV6-5 and TRBJ2-7; maybe TRBD1 (6 bases). The CDR3 is 15 amino acids. Germline V gene data show CDR1 as MNHEY and CDR2 as SVGAGI. V was shortened by 6 bases and J by 0 bases, with 15 bases between the two germline ends. Written as DNA, the CDR3 is TGTGCCAGCAGACCCTATATGACAGGCTCCTACGAGCAGTACTTC. It encodes CASRPYMTGSYEQYF.

Written as DNA, the CDR3 is TGTGCCAGCAGCTTAGTAAACCGGGAGACCCAGTACTTC. Translating gives CASSLVNRETQYF. The genes are TRBV7-2 and TRBJ2-5, with D unclear. The V gene's germline CDR1 is SGHTA and CDR2 FQGNSA. This CDR3 region has 13 residues. With 1 base removed from V and 5 bases from J, the gap between germline ends came to 8 bases.